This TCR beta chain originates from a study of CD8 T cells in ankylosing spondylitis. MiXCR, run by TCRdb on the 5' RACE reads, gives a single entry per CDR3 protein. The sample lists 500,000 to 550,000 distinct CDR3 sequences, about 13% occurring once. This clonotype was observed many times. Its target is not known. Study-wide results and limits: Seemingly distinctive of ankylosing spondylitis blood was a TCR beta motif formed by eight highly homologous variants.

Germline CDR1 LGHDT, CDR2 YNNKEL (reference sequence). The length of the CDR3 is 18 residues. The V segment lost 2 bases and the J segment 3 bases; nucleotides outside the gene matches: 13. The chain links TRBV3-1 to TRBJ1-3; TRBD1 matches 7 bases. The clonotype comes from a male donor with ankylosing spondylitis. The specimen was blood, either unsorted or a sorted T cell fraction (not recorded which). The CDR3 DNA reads TGTGCCAGCAGCCAATACCCGGCGGGACAGACGGATGGAAACACCATATATTTT. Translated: CASSQYPAGQTDGNTIYF.